This T cell receptor (beta chain) was identified in a study of identical twins. Trimming shortened V by 5 bases and J by 2 bases, and 13 bases separated the two germline ends. This CDR3 is 16 amino acids long. The germline V gene has CDR1 SEHNR and CDR2 FQNEAQ (reference sequence). MiXCR, run by TCRdb on the 5' RACE reads, gives a single entry per CDR3 protein. The sample shows 600,000 to 800,000 distinct CDR3 sequences, approximately 22% of them seen only once. These data also featured in a second study, about T cells expressing NK-cell markers. As reported in that work: In a group of 5 or 6 donors, dominant NKG2C+ clonotypes represented about 1.0-7.5% of CD8+ T cells.

Sequenced sample: PBMCs. The chain combines TRBV7-9 with TRBJ2-6; a weak D match, TRBD1 (6 bases). The receptor was isolated from a woman aged 18 to 35 in good health. As DNA, the CDR3 is TGTGCCAGCAGCCGTATTCCAGGGGCTGGGGCCAACGTCCTGACTTTC. Translating it yields CASSRIPGAGANVLTF.